These T cell receptor beta chains were read from a single sample in a study of CXCR3-negative and CXCR3-positive naive CD8 T cells. TCRdb reanalyzed the 5' RACE reads and collapses them to one entry per CDR3 protein, without DNA. The sample features 60,000 to 65,000 distinct CDR3 sequences, with roughly 0.8% in its top ten. The sample was naive CXCR3+ CD8+ T cells from blood. Receptors were obtained from a human donor in good health. Some clones in this sample may be carry-over from other donors' samples. The CDR3 runs from the conserved cysteine through the conserved F or W.

len,j_gene,v_gene,CDR3aa
14,TRBJ1-1,TRBV28,CASSLRAGADEAFF
17,TRBJ1-1,TRBV27,CASSSPGTTAMNTEAFF
14,TRBJ2-2,TRBV7-8,CASSRDKNTGELFF
14,TRBJ1-5,TRBV14,CASSLAGVSQPQHF
13,TRBJ2-1,TRBV6-4,CASSDSTTNEQFF
16,TRBJ2-1,TRBV7-9,CASIYPYRGLGNEQFF
15,TRBJ2-5,TRBV11-2,CASSLGQGPQETQYF
14,TRBJ2-7,TRBV6-5,CASSVLAGGYEQYF
16,TRBJ1-2,TRBV7-6,CASSPEGLRPGYGYTF
15,TRBJ2-7,TRBV6-6,CASTFLGTGAYEQYF
15,TRBJ2-1,TRBV20-1,CSARDPPGGYNEQFF
12,TRBJ2-1,TRBV11-2,CASSFLRWEQFF
15,TRBJ2-7,TRBV28,CASSFADKELYEQYF
15,TRBJ2-3,TRBV7-9,CASSSSGGRGDTQYF
15,TRBJ2-6,TRBV20-1,CSARDPASGANVLTF
13,TRBJ2-3,TRBV7-2,CASSPALTDTQYF
13,TRBJ2-1,TRBV5-1,CASSPASYNEQFF
15,TRBJ1-1,TRBV23-1,CASSQSLWDPWAAFF
15,TRBJ2-6,TRBV7-9,CASSPGPVGANVLTF
15,TRBJ2-1,TRBV15,CATSRSTGTPRGQFF
15,TRBJ2-7,TRBV4-2,CASSQEVQGAYEQYF
13,TRBJ1-2,TRBV27,CASRTRDSRGYTF
13,TRBJ2-2,TRBV29-1,CSVHPYRSGELFF
14,TRBJ2-3,TRBV11-2,CASTFRGSTDTQYF
15,TRBJ2-6,TRBV9,CASSLQFSGANVLTF
13,TRBJ1-3,TRBV19,CASSRGSGNTIYF
12,TRBJ2-2,TRBV29-1,CSSSENTGELFF
14,TRBJ2-2,TRBV7-3,CASSLAGDTGELFF
12,TRBJ2-1,TRBV7-9,CASSLGPMEQFF
13,TRBJ2-7,TRBV13,CASSFQGMDEQYF
14,TRBJ2-1,TRBV29-1,CSVELAGGGYEQFF
14,TRBJ2-1,TRBV24-1,CATSESLAHNEQFF
14,TRBJ2-1,TRBV29-1,CSGRPGPEYNEQFF
15,TRBJ2-7,TRBV28,CASSSRLVGSYEQYF
14,TRBJ2-7,TRBV7-9,CASSRREGLYEQYF
14,TRBJ2-1,TRBV29-1,CSVVLGQGGNEQFF
13,TRBJ1-1,TRBV6-5,CASSWQENTEAFF
19,TRBJ1-1,TRBV21-1,CASRSTEVTGERGRTEAFF
14,TRBJ2-1,TRBV29-1,CSVEDFGGGNEQFF
13,TRBJ1-1,TRBV19,CASSMVGASEAFF
15,TRBJ1-1,TRBV4-3,CASSQGFGGNTEAFF
16,TRBJ2-7,TRBV13,CASSLVSSGGPYEQYF
14,TRBJ2-7,TRBV5-6,CASSGDIERYEQYF
12,TRBJ2-7,TRBV19,CASSNAATEQYF
11,TRBJ2-3,TRBV6-2/TRBV6-3,CASIWADTQYF
13,TRBJ1-1,TRBV29-1,CSVINGLGTEAFF
12,TRBJ2-7,TRBV6-2/TRBV6-3,CASSTPGNEQYF
14,TRBJ2-7,TRBV12-3/TRBV12-4,CASSLTEPPNGQYF
15,TRBJ2-1,TRBV15,CATSRELAGGREQFF
16,TRBJ2-4,TRBV7-9,CAGSPPSRDIENIQYF
15,TRBJ2-1,TRBV5-6,CASIETESLYNEQFF
13,TRBJ1-2,TRBV28,CASSPMGFYGYTF
14,TRBJ2-5,TRBV13,CASSSRTGKETQYF
16,TRBJ1-2,TRBV29-1,CSVEWAGQPSMYGYTF
13,TRBJ2-7,TRBV7-9,CASTRPGGYEQYF
14,TRBJ2-1,TRBV27,CASRLDRELSEQFF
11,TRBJ2-3,TRBV11-2,CASAWADTQYF
14,TRBJ1-5,TRBV12-3/TRBV12-4,CASSLGPLGQPQHF
12,TRBJ2-3,TRBV6-5,CASSPERDTQYF